These 27 T cell receptor beta chains were all obtained from the same sample, sequenced in a study of blood T cell repertoires in COVID-19. Profiling relied on immunoSEQ multiplex PCR, and the TCRdb table lists in-frame clones only, not all of them. The sample yields roughly 300,000 clones, about 85% seen once. The sample taken for sequencing was PBMCs or T cells enriched from blood (not recorded which). The receptors come from a woman between 50 and 59 years old who had recovered from COVID-19.

V usage is TRBV7-8 and J usage is TRBJ2-1; no reliable D call. Germline lookup yields CDR1 SGHVS and CDR2 FQNEAQ. V shed 0 bases and J shed 4 bases, with 7 bases lying between them. The CDR3 has 14 residues. CDR3 protein: CASSLATVYNEQFF. The DNA for the CDR3 is TGTGCCAGCAGCTTAGCAACAGTTTACAATGAGCAGTTCTTC.

The chain is built from TRBV30 and TRBJ1-2; 7 positions match TRBD1. V shed 0 bases, J shed 0 bases, and the junction held 4 bases outside the gene matches. The germline V gene encodes CDR1 GTSNPN and CDR2 SVGIG (reference sequence). CDR3 size: 15 residues. CDR3 sequence (DNA): TGTGCCTGGAGTGTGTCTCAGGGGGCTAACTATGGCTACACCTTC. Protein: CAWSVSQGANYGYTF.

This clone showed up just once. V usage is TRBV29-1 and J usage is TRBJ1-2, with 8 bases identical to TRBD1. This CDR3 is built from 12 residues. Per germline, CDR1 SQVTM and CDR2 ANQGSEA. Trimming at V came to 6 bases and at J to 4 bases, leaving 4 bases not matched to a gene. The CDR3 DNA sequence: TGCAGCGTGGACAGGGTAGGCTATGGCTACACCTTC. Encoded protein: CSVDRVGYGYTF.

As concerns this clone: The sample carries other DNA sequences with the same CDR3. V gene TRBV12-3 or TRBV12-4 combines with J gene TRBJ2-7; 8 nucleotides align to TRBD2. Trimming at V came to 3 bases and at J to 3 bases, leaving 1 base not matched to a gene. This CDR3 is built from 13 residues. This chain's CDR3 is CASSFGRGYEQYF. As DNA, the CDR3 is TGTGCCAGCAGTTTCGGGAGGGGCTACGAGCAGTACTTC.

The V and J genes are TRBV7-2 and TRBJ2-3; D is uncertain. The germline V gene has CDR1 SGHTA and CDR2 FQGNSA. CDR3 size: 14 residues. V dropped 5 bases and J dropped 3 bases, with 12 bases sitting between them. Written as DNA, the CDR3 is TGTGCCAGCAGCCCCCAAGCGATAACAGATACGCAGTATTTT. Protein product: CASSPQAITDTQYF.

The genes are TRBV3-1 (or the pseudogene TRBV3-2) and TRBJ1-1; D is possibly TRBD1 (6 bases). The CDR3 totals 16 residues. CDR1 and CDR2 (germline): LGHDT, YNNKEL (reference sequence). Trimming left V 1 base short and J 5 bases short, with 17 bases between. CDR3 sequence reads: CASSQAWLAGETEAFF. The DNA of the CDR3 is TGTGCCAGCAGCCAAGCGTGGTTGGCAGGGGAAACTGAAGCTTTCTTT.

V and J are TRBV2 and TRBJ1-1, with D perhaps matching TRBD1 (5 bases). The germline CDR1 and CDR2 sequences are SNHLY and FYNNEI. V was clipped by 8 bases and J by 4 bases, with 17 bases between them. This CDR3 region has 14 residues. CDR3 amino acids: CASENQGTGTEAFF. In nucleotides, the CDR3 is TGTGCCAGCGAGAACCAGGGTACGGGCACTGAAGCTTTCTTT.

This clone was recorded a few times. The chain links TRBV5-1 to TRBJ1-4; a weak D match, TRBD1 (6 bases). This CDR3 contains 15 residues. The germline V gene encodes CDR1 SGHRS and CDR2 YFSETQ. The V end was cut by 0 bases, the J end by 7 bases, with 13 bases between. This CDR3 is CASSLGGGLGEKLFF. The CDR3 DNA reads TGCGCCAGCAGCTTGGGTGGGGGCTTGGGTGAAAAACTGTTTTTT.

This rearrangement joins TRBV27 to TRBJ1-3, with D perhaps matching TRBD1 (6 bases). The CDR3 has 14 amino acids. Germline V gives CDR1 MNHEY, CDR2 SMNVEV (reference sequence). Trimming removed 5 bases at V and 2 bases at J, with 10 bases between. CDR3 bases: TGTGCCAGCAGTCTCTCAGGGGCTGGAAACACCATATATTTT. This gives the protein CASSLSGAGNTIYF.

The rearrangement uses TRBV7-2 and TRBJ1-2; a possible D gene is TRBD1 (6 bases). CDR3 length equals 13 residues. Germline V CDR1 and CDR2: SGHTA, FQGNSA. The germline V and J ends were trimmed by 1 base and 4 bases, with 7 bases remaining between them. The CDR3 loop is CASSLGGRYGYTF. In nucleotides, the CDR3 is TGTGCCAGCAGCTTAGGGGGGCGCTATGGCTACACCTTC.

The chain couples TRBV28 to TRBJ1-6; D gene unclear. The CDR3 consists of 12 residues. V gave up 4 bases and J gave up 9 bases, with 7 bases separating them. Germline loops: CDR1 MDHEN, CDR2 SYDVKM. DNA of the CDR3: TGTGCCAGCAGTTCGAGGTTTTCACCCCTCCACTTT. This codes for CASSSRFSPLHF.

The J gene is TRBJ1-1, the V gene TRBV18; the D is unclear. Germline V lookup: CDR1 KGHSH, CDR2 LQKENI. V was pared by 2 bases and J by 0 bases, with 10 bases between. This CDR3 is 15 amino acids long. CDR3 nucleotides: TGTGCCAGCTCACCATCAGGTTATATGAACACTGAAGCTTTCTTT. This gives the protein CASSPSGYMNTEAFF.

The rearrangement joins TRBV27 to TRBJ2-2; tentative D call: TRBD1 (7 bases). Germline CDR1 and CDR2: MNHEY and SMNVEV (reference sequence). V lost 6 bases to trimming and J lost 9 bases, with 17 bases between them. This CDR3 contains 14 residues. The CDR3, as DNA: TGTGCCAGCAGGAGACAGGGAGGAGGACGGGAGCTGTTTTTT. It yields the protein CASRRQGGGRELFF.

The chain has TRBV4-3 and TRBJ2-2; TRBD2 matches at 7 bases. CDR1 and CDR2 from the germline V gene are LGHNA and YSLEER. The CDR3 contains 15 residues. J gave up 6 bases and V 1 base, and 5 bases lay outside the gene matches. CDR3 region: CASSQGGSRSGELFF. Written as DNA, the CDR3 is TGCGCCAGCAGCCAAGGCGGGAGTAGGTCCGGGGAGCTGTTTTTT.

V usage is TRBV6-5 and J usage is TRBJ2-1, with D unresolved. Per germline, CDR1 MNHEY and CDR2 SVGAGI. The V and J ends lost 0 bases and 7 bases respectively, with 10 bases between them. CDR3 length: 14 residues. CDR3 region: CASSYSSGANEQFF. The CDR3 DNA is TGTGCCAGCAGTTACTCGTCGGGTGCGAATGAGCAGTTCTTC.

V gene TRBV9 combines with J gene TRBJ2-3; tentatively, D is TRBD2 (7 bases). CDR3 length: 16 residues. Trimming pared 0 bases from V and 2 bases from J, leaving 13 bases between. From germline, CDR1 is SGDLS and CDR2 YYNGEE. CDR3 DNA sequence: TGTGCCAGCAGCGTAGCTACCCGGGGGGCCACAGATACGCAGTATTTT. It encodes CASSVATRGATDTQYF. Together with reference TRBV9 and TRBJ2-3, the CDR3 gives the full variable domain: DSGVTQTPKHLITATGQRVTLRCSPRSGDLSVYWYQQSLDQGLQFLIQYYNGEERAKGNILERFSAQQFPDLHSELNLSSLELGDSALYFCASSVATRGATDTQYFGPGTRLTVL.

This chain uses TRBV29-1 with TRBJ2-2; D might be TRBD1 (8 bases). The CDR3 sequence is 14 residues long. V was trimmed by 4 bases and J by 5 bases, leaving 14 bases between them. Germline V gene data show CDR1 as SQVTM and CDR2 as ANQGSEA. CDR3 nucleotide sequence: TGCAGCGTTGGATACAGGGGGGGAACCGGGGAGCTGTTTTTT. It specifies CSVGYRGGTGELFF.

The chain joins TRBV4-1 to TRBJ1-5, with D hard to call. Germline V gene sequence: CDR1 MGHRA, CDR2 YSYEKL. The CDR3 has 17 residues. The germline V and J ends were trimmed by 0 bases and 7 bases, with 19 bases remaining between them. The CDR3 sequence: CASSQDLAEEGGQPQHF. The CDR3 DNA sequence: TGCGCCAGCAGCCAAGATTTGGCCGAAGAGGGAGGGCAGCCCCAGCATTTT.

The rearrangement joins TRBV18 to TRBJ1-2, with D hard to call. Germline V CDR1 and CDR2: KGHSH, LQKENI. This CDR3 comprises 13 residues. Trimming shortened V by 5 bases and J by 0 bases, and 7 bases separated the two germline ends. CDR3 DNA sequence: TGTGCCAGCTCAAACGGGGCTAACTATGGCTACACCTTC. It is translated as CASSNGANYGYTF.

This clone was seen a handful of times. One end of the junction varies from germline; a read error may be responsible. The chain employs TRBV7-3 and TRBJ1-2, with D unclear. CDR3 length: 14 residues. Germline CDR1 and CDR2: SGHTA and FQGTGA. CDR3 region: CASSLSPPRGALFW. CDR3 coding DNA: TGTGCCAGCAGCTTAAGCCCCCCCCGGGGTGCCCTCTTTTGG.

This clone showed up just a few times. The genes are TRBV2 and TRBJ1-2; 12 bases line up with TRBD1. Germline assignment: CDR1 SNHLY and CDR2 FYNNEI. The CDR3 spans 15 residues. V was clipped by 9 bases and J by 5 bases; unmatched bases: 10. The CDR3 sequence is CARTTGQGAGYGYTF. As DNA, the CDR3 is TGTGCCAGGACAACGGGACAGGGGGCGGGGTATGGCTACACCTTC.

The rearrangement uses TRBV4-1 and TRBJ1-4, with D perhaps matching TRBD1 (5 bases). V dropped 2 bases and J dropped 0 bases, with 10 bases sitting between them. The germline V gene has CDR1 MGHRA and CDR2 YSYEKL. The CDR3 length is 16 residues. The CDR3 DNA follows: TGCGCCAGCAGCCAAAAACAGGTGACAACTAATGAAAAACTGTTTTTT. Translating gives CASSQKQVTTNEKLFF.

The rearrangement uses TRBV6-5 and TRBJ2-7, with 9 positions matching TRBD1. CDR3 length equals 14 residues. The V gene end was trimmed by 8 bases and the J gene end by 11 bases; junction bases not matched to a gene: 16. The germline V gene encodes CDR1 MNHEY and CDR2 SVGAGI. The CDR3 DNA reads TGTGCCAGCCACAGGGGGGGACAGGGAAATGAAAAGTACTTC. This encodes CASHRGGQGNEKYF.

The genes are TRBV5-1 and TRBJ1-4; possible D gene TRBD1, 5 bases. CDR1 and CDR2 (germline): SGHRS, YFSETQ. V dropped 0 bases and J dropped 6 bases, with 6 bases sitting between them. The CDR3 totals 13 residues. CDR3 sequence: CASSLVQDEKLFF. The CDR3 bases are TGCGCCAGCAGCTTGGTACAGGATGAAAAACTGTTTTTT.

This chain links TRBV7-8 with TRBJ2-7; 14 nucleotides align to TRBD2. Germline loops: CDR1 SGHVS, CDR2 FQNEAQ. The V and J ends lost 5 bases and 2 bases, in that order; junction bases with no gene match: 5. The CDR3 covers 16 residues. CDR3 region: CASSIGTSGSPYEQYF. The CDR3 DNA reads as TGTGCCAGCAGCATTGGGACTAGCGGGAGTCCCTACGAGCAGTACTTC.

The chain combines TRBV2 with TRBJ1-3; D call uncertain. V was cut by 3 bases and J by 0 bases, with 12 bases left in between. This CDR3 has 16 residues. The germline V gene encodes CDR1 SNHLY and CDR2 FYNNEI. The CDR3 nucleotides read TGTGCCAGCAGTGAGAGGACTCCCAACTCTGGAAACACCATATATTTT. The encoded protein is CASSERTPNSGNTIYF.

The V gene is TRBV3-1 (or the pseudogene TRBV3-2), the J gene TRBJ2-1; D not certain. Trimming took off 4 bases at V and 7 bases at J, with 17 bases between the two ends. Germline CDR1 and CDR2: LGHDT and YNNKEL (reference sequence). The CDR3 contains 15 residues. DNA of the CDR3: TGTGCCAGCAGCCCGGAGACGTTCCTTGGGAATGAGCAGTTCTTC. It yields the protein CASSPETFLGNEQFF.